A single sample is the source of the 16 T cell receptor beta chains below, sequenced in a study of monozygotic twins with cystic fibrosis. The protocol was immunoSEQ multiplex PCR, while the TCRdb copy is restricted to in-frame clones and leaves out a portion. This sample has 25,000 to 30,000 clones; approximately 80% occur once, and the top ten carry 0.7% to 0.9%. Sequenced: blood. These receptors were obtained from a girl aged 2-15 years with cystic fibrosis.

This chain connects TRBV6-6 to TRBJ2-7; D not certain. Germline loops: CDR1 MNHNY, CDR2 SVGAGI (reference sequence). This CDR3 is 13 amino acids long. V lost 8 bases and J lost 7, with 18 bases in between. In DNA, the CDR3 is TGTGCCAGCTTTCACGAGGATAGGCGTGAGCAGTACTTC. Residues: CASFHEDRREQYF.

The rearrangement joins TRBV10-2 to TRBJ1-2; D not certain. Trimming stripped 3 bases from V and 4 bases from J, with 12 bases between. The CDR3 has 14 residues. Germline V gene sequence: CDR1 WSHSY, CDR2 SAAADI. Written as DNA, the CDR3 is TGCGCCAGCAGTGACGAGGAATCCCTCTATGGCTACACCTTC. Translated: CASSDEESLYGYTF.

The chain couples TRBV9 to TRBJ2-2; the D gene is possibly TRBD1 (6 bases). The CDR3 length is 13 residues. V lost 6 bases, J lost 4 bases, and 10 bases lay in between. The V gene's germline CDR1 is SGDLS and CDR2 YYNGEE. The CDR3 is CASTLGATGELFF. The CDR3 DNA is TGTGCCAGCACGTTGGGGGCCACCGGGGAGCTGTTTTTT.

This clone appeared a few times. The chain combines TRBV2 with TRBJ1-5, with D perhaps TRBD1 (6 bases). The V end was cut by 6 bases, the J end by 3 bases, with 18 bases between. CDR3 size: 16 residues. Germline lookup yields CDR1 SNHLY and CDR2 FYNNEI. In DNA, the CDR3 is TGTGCCAGCAGGTGGGGGGCAGGAGGACTCAATCAGCCCCAGCATTTT. Translation: CASRWGAGGLNQPQHF.

The genes are TRBV7-9 and TRBJ1-5; D remains ambiguous. The CDR3 length is 12 residues. Per the germline V gene, CDR1 is SEHNR and CDR2 is FQNEAQ (reference sequence). Trimming removed 3 bases at V and 7 bases at J, with 7 bases between. The CDR3 DNA sequence: TGTGCCAGCAGCTTGGGAGGGCAGCCCCAGCATTTT. Translation: CASSLGGQPQHF.

The chain couples TRBV7-9 to TRBJ1-2, with D unclear. V was trimmed by 8 bases and J by 6 bases, leaving 16 bases between them. The CDR3 has 13 amino acids. Looked up from germline, CDR1 is SEHNR and CDR2 is FQNEAQ (reference sequence). CDR3 coding DNA: TGTGCCAGCGTCCCGATTTTAGCGGATGGCTACACCTTC. It specifies CASVPILADGYTF.

Turning to this clone: One end of the junction is discordant with germline, which a read error may explain. The gene calls are TRBV2 and TRBJ1-1; 7 nucleotides match TRBD1. Germline CDR1 and CDR2: SNHLY and FYNNEI. The CDR3 covers 15 residues. CDR3 sequence (DNA): TGTGCCAGCAGGGAAGTAACAGGGGTGGTCACTGAAGCTTTCTTT. Residues: CASREVTGVVTEAFF.

This clone was observed a few times. The rearrangement uses TRBV5-6 and TRBJ1-2, with TRBD1 identical over 9 bases. The CDR3 loop spans 12 amino acids. Germline lookup yields CDR1 SGHDT and CDR2 YYEEEE. V lost 4 bases, J lost 14 bases, and 9 bases stayed unmatched. As DNA, the CDR3 is TGTGCCAGCAGCGGAATACAGGGGGCCGGTACCTTC. It yields the protein CASSGIQGAGTF.

The chain couples TRBV18 to TRBJ1-2; D gene ambiguous. CDR3 length: 14 amino acids. V was trimmed by 2 bases and J by 7 bases, leaving 14 bases between them. Germline CDR1 and CDR2: KGHSH and LQKENI. CDR3 region: CASSPNDRVRGYTF. In nucleotides, the CDR3 is TGTGCCAGCTCACCAAATGATCGGGTGCGTGGCTACACCTTC.

This sequence joins TRBV5-6 and TRBJ2-3; 7 positions agree with TRBD2. V shed 5 bases, J shed 4 bases, and the junction held 7 bases outside the gene matches. The germline V gene encodes CDR1 SGHDT and CDR2 YYEEEE. The CDR3 runs to 14 residues. DNA for the CDR3: TGTGCCAGCAGTGGCGGGAGCGTCTCAGATACGCAGTATTTT. Amino acids: CASSGGSVSDTQYF.

The chain recombines TRBV2 with TRBJ2-7, with 8 bases aligning to TRBD1. V lost 6 bases to trimming and J lost 6 bases; unmatched junction nucleotides: 7. CDR1 is SNHLY and CDR2 is FYNNEI in the germline V gene. This CDR3 is built from 13 residues. The CDR3 DNA reads as TGTGCCAGCAGGGACAGGGAACTTTTCGAGCAGTACTTC. This translates into CASRDRELFEQYF.

The table lists this clone with a count of one. V is TRBV12-5 and J is TRBJ2-3, with D unresolved. Germline values: CDR1 LGHNT, CDR2 FRNRAP. The CDR3 length is 15 residues. With 6 bases removed from V and 2 bases from J, the gap between germline ends came to 15 bases. In DNA, the CDR3 is TGTGCTAGTGGGTCCGGCCACCTTTCCACAGATACGCAGTATTTT. Translating it yields CASGSGHLSTDTQYF.

V usage is TRBV18 and J usage is TRBJ2-7; D is tentatively TRBD1 or TRBD2 (5 bases each). CDR1 is KGHSH and CDR2 is LQKENI in the germline V gene. The CDR3 has 14 amino acids. V lost 1 base, J lost 3 bases, and 10 bases lay in between. For the CDR3, the DNA is TGTGCCAGCTCACCACGGGACGGGTACTACGAGCAGTACTTC. Its translation is CASSPRDGYYEQYF.

This chain joins TRBV5-4 and TRBJ2-5; TRBD1 agrees at 8 bases. In germline, CDR1 is SGHNT, CDR2 YYREEE (reference sequence). The CDR3 is 12 residues long. Trimming cost V 4 bases and J 4 bases; bases outside gene matches: 0. CDR3 nucleotides: TGTGCCAGCAGCGACAGGGGAGAGACCCAGTACTTC. Residues: CASSDRGETQYF.

The CDR3 protein is CASSLWMNEQFF. In DNA form, the CDR3 reads TGTGCCAGCAGCTTATGGATGAATGAGCAGTTCTTC. The chain joins TRBV5-4 to TRBJ2-1; D unclear. From germline, CDR1 is SGHNT and CDR2 YYREEE (reference sequence). The CDR3 is made up of 12 amino acids. Deletions cut 2 bases from V and 7 bases from J, with 7 bases between.

V usage is TRBV9 and J usage is TRBJ2-7, with no clear D. There are 14 residues in the CDR3. Trimming took 4 bases from V and 0 from J, leaving 11 bases between them. CDR1 SGDLS and CDR2 YYNGEE come from the germline V gene. The CDR3 DNA is TGTGCCAGCAGCAGAGGTCGAGACTCCTACGAGCAGTACTTC. As protein: CASSRGRDSYEQYF. Combining the CDR3 with reference TRBV9 and TRBJ2-7 gives the whole variable domain DSGVTQTPKHLITATGQRVTLRCSPRSGDLSVYWYQQSLDQGLQFLIQYYNGEERAKGNILERFSAQQFPDLHSELNLSSLELGDSALYFCASSRGRDSYEQYFGPGTRLTVT.